These 22 T cell receptor beta chains originate from one sample sequenced in a study of blood T cells in healthy people across ages. A J-beta primer mix and a sample-barcoded 5' primer were used in a second PCR of about 7 to 12 cycles. MiXCR was run by TCRdb on the 5' RACE reads, yielding one entry per CDR3 protein. The sample includes 800,000 to 950,000 distinct CDR3 sequences, 25% to 30% seen only once; the top ten take roughly a tenth. The same sample was also studied in work on T cells of mothers and their children.

The sequencing sample was made of blood. All receptors come from a woman between 40 and 50 years old in good health.

This clonotype has ten or more counts. This chain's CDR3 is CASSPKPAPYNEQFF. The CDR3 DNA reads as TGTGCCAGCAGCCCTAAGCCCGCGCCCTACAATGAGCAGTTCTTC. V and J are TRBV7-8 and TRBJ2-1; no firm D call. This CDR3 is 15 amino acids long. CDR1 SGHVS and CDR2 FQNEAQ come from the germline V gene. Between the trimmed V and J ends, which lost 5 bases and 2 bases, there was a span of 13 bases.

The CDR3 is CASSLRGDRVGNEQYF. The CDR3 DNA reads TGTGCCAGCAGCTTAAGGGGGGACAGGGTGGGGAATGAGCAGTACTTC. The chain links TRBV7-2 to TRBJ2-5, with 9 bases fitting TRBD1. J lost 11 bases, V lost 2 bases, and 15 bases had no gene match. The CDR3 runs 16 residues. Germline-derived CDR1 and CDR2 are SGHTA and FQGNSA.

By its share, this clonotype is medium-sized. CDR3 region: CATKGLAGNEQFF. In DNA form, the CDR3 reads TGTGCCACCAAGGGACTAGCGGGCAATGAGCAGTTCTTC. The chain combines TRBV15 with TRBJ2-1; TRBD2 aligns across 12 bases. In germline, CDR1 is LNHNV, CDR2 YYDKDF (reference sequence). Trimming at V came to 7 bases and at J to 6 bases, leaving 1 base not matched to a gene. CDR3 length: 13 residues. Filled out from reference TRBV15 and TRBJ2-1, the complete variable domain reads DAMVIQNPRYQVTQFGKPVTLSCSQTLNHNVMYWYQQKSSQAPKLLFHYYDKDFNNEADTPDNFQSRRPNTSFCFLDIRSPGLGDTAMYLCATKGLAGNEQFFGPGTRLTVL.

A remark on this clonotype: Given a much more abundant clone one base away, this may be a read error. The V gene is TRBV27, the J gene TRBJ2-7; TRBD1 might be the D (6 bases). The CDR3 has 15 amino acids. Germline CDR1 is MNHEY and CDR2 is SMNVEV (reference sequence). Trimming cost V 11 bases and J 5 bases, with 25 bases left between them. This CDR3 is CAGTRTGQQNNEQYF. For the CDR3, the DNA is TGTGCCGGCACCCGAACAGGGCAGCAAAATAACGAGCAGTACTTC.

Only a few counts were recorded for this clonotype. The chain has TRBV7-2 and TRBJ1-4; D might be TRBD1 (5 bases). V lost 5 bases, J lost 3 bases, and 16 bases lay in between. The CDR3 sequence is 16 residues long. Germline CDR1 is SGHTA and CDR2 is FQGNSA. CDR3 DNA sequence: TGTGCCAGCAGCCTAGGCGGAGGCAGGGCTAATGAAAAACTGTTTTTT. Protein product: CASSLGGGRANEKLFF.

This clonotype was recorded a few times. V and J are TRBV27 and TRBJ2-7, with 7 bases matching TRBD1. This CDR3 contains 14 residues. Germline trimming cut 9 bases from V and 4 bases from J; bases unmatched to any gene: 12. CDR1 and CDR2 (germline): MNHEY, SMNVEV (reference sequence). The CDR3 DNA reads TGTGCCAGTCGGACAGGCCTTAGAGGGTACGAGCAGTACTTC. Amino acid sequence: CASRTGLRGYEQYF.

In regard to this clonotype: One end of the junction varies from germline; a read error may be responsible. The V and J genes are TRBV7-2 and TRBJ1-2; unclear D gene. The CDR3 is made up of 15 amino acids. Per germline, CDR1 SGHTA and CDR2 FQGNSA. This CDR3 reads CASNLVGQAVGGYTF. The CDR3 region has the DNA TGTGCCAGCAACTTAGTTGGGCAGGCGGTAGGAGGCTACACCTTC. The full variable domain, its missing parts supplied by reference TRBV7-2 and TRBJ1-2, is GAGVSQSPSNKVTEKGKDVELRCDPISGHTALYWYRQSLGQGLEFLIYFQGNSAPDKSGLPSDRFSAERTGGSVSTLTIQRTQQEDSAVYLCASNLVGQAVGGYTFGSGTRLTVV.

This clonotype has ten or more counts. V gene TRBV7-2 combines with J gene TRBJ2-5, with TRBD2 identical over 11 bases. This CDR3 comprises 17 residues. Germline V gives CDR1 SGHTA, CDR2 FQGNSA. Germline trimming cut 3 bases from V and 5 bases from J; bases unmatched to any gene: 11. This CDR3 reads CASSLTRTSGSGETQYF. The CDR3 DNA is TGTGCCAGCAGCTTGACGAGGACTAGCGGGTCCGGGGAGACCCAGTACTTC.

The table lists this clonotype with many counts. This CDR3 reads CASSVAPGGGYEQYF. As DNA, the CDR3 is TGTGCCAGCAGCGTAGCTCCCGGGGGTGGCTACGAGCAGTACTTC. The gene calls are TRBV9 and TRBJ2-7; tentatively, D is TRBD2 (6 bases). V lost 0 bases to trimming and J lost 3 bases, with 13 bases between them. The CDR3 runs to 15 residues. CDR1 is SGDLS, CDR2 YYNGEE, per germline.

As to this clonotype: The junction departs from germline at one end; a sequencing error may be responsible. V and J are TRBV5-1 and TRBJ1-1; D is undetermined. Per germline, CDR1 SGHRS and CDR2 YFSETQ. This CDR3 contains 13 residues. The CDR3 DNA sequence: TGCGCCAGCAGCTTGGAGGCGAACACTGTAGCTTTCTTT. Protein sequence: CASSLEANTVAFF.

This clonotype was seen repeatedly, ten times or more. V is TRBV28 and J is TRBJ2-7; the match to TRBD1 covers 9 bases. The CDR3 sequence is 15 residues long. V shed 7 bases and J 2 bases; nucleotides not matched to a gene: 9. Per the germline V gene, CDR1 is MDHEN and CDR2 is SYDVKM. CDR3 loop: CASNRQGVNPYEQYF. As DNA, the CDR3 is TGTGCCAGCAATCGACAGGGGGTAAATCCCTACGAGCAGTACTTC.

The chain combines TRBV5-1 with TRBJ1-1; D gene unclear. The CDR3 is 15 residues long. Germline assignment: CDR1 SGHRS and CDR2 YFSETQ. V was clipped by 0 bases and J by 1 base, with 10 bases between them. The CDR3 loop reads CASSLGGGRNTEAFF. CDR3 coding DNA: TGCGCCAGCAGCTTGGGGGGTGGAAGGAACACTGAAGCTTTCTTT.

This clonotype was observed a handful of times. This rearrangement joins TRBV12-3 or TRBV12-4 to TRBJ2-5; 8 bases agree with TRBD1. The CDR3 is 16 amino acids. V shed 6 bases and J 2 bases; nucleotides not matched to a gene: 11. CDR3 residues: CASRRGQGGGQETQYF. The CDR3, as DNA: TGTGCCAGCAGGCGAGGACAGGGAGGTGGGCAAGAGACCCAGTACTTC.

This clonotype was seen a single time. The chain has TRBV5-1 and TRBJ2-6; the D gene is possibly TRBD1 (5 bases). The CDR3 loop spans 16 amino acids. The V gene lost 4 bases and the J gene lost 4 bases, with 15 bases spanning the gap. CDR1 is SGHRS and CDR2 is YFSETQ in the germline V gene. The CDR3 reads CASSPNPGPGANVLTF. CDR3 nucleotide sequence: TGCGCCAGCAGCCCAAACCCAGGGCCCGGGGCCAACGTCCTGACTTTC.

The chain couples TRBV7-2 to TRBJ1-6, with D perhaps matching TRBD1 (5 bases). The germline V gene encodes CDR1 SGHTA and CDR2 FQGNSA. The CDR3 is 13 residues long. The V end was cut by 8 bases, the J end by 10 bases, with 15 bases between. This chain's CDR3 is CASGGLGRSPLHF. The CDR3 DNA is TGTGCCAGCGGAGGTCTGGGGCGGTCACCCCTCCACTTT.

V gene TRBV10-3 combines with J gene TRBJ1-4, with D unclear. Per germline, CDR1 ENHRY and CDR2 SYGVKD. V dropped 11 bases and J dropped 1 base, with 11 bases sitting between them. The length of the CDR3 is 13 residues. The CDR3 protein is CAVSGGTNEKLFF. CDR3 DNA: TGTGCCGTCTCGGGTGGAACTAATGAAAAACTGTTTTTT.

Remarks on this clonotype: Germline is not matched at one junction end, which may reflect a read error. The chain uses TRBV12-3 or TRBV12-4 and TRBJ2-1; the D is unclear. The CDR3 contains 13 residues. The CDR3 loop is CTSSQYTGNEQFF. The CDR3 region has the DNA TGTACCAGCAGTCAATACACCGGGAATGAGCAGTTCTTC.

The V gene is TRBV4-3, the J gene TRBJ2-1; TRBD2 agrees at 7 bases. This CDR3 has 15 amino acids. Trimming cost V 5 bases and J 8 bases; bases outside gene matches: 12. Per germline, CDR1 LGHNA and CDR2 YSLEER. The CDR3 protein is CASSGGLVEPDEQFF. The CDR3 DNA is TGCGCCAGCAGCGGCGGACTAGTGGAACCCGATGAGCAGTTCTTC.

This clonotype has a count of ten or more. V gene TRBV20-1 combines with J gene TRBJ1-2; possibly TRBD1 for D (5 bases). The CDR3 is made up of 13 amino acids. V was trimmed by 6 bases and J by 3 bases, leaving 14 bases between them. Germline CDR1 and CDR2: DFQATT and SNEGSKA (reference sequence). CDR3 in DNA: TGCAGTGCAAATAATCCAGGGTACTATGGCTACACCTTC. This sequence encodes CSANNPGYYGYTF.

This clonotype was seen repeatedly, ten times or more. The rearrangement uses TRBV28 and TRBJ2-6; D uncertain. Germline assignment: CDR1 MDHEN and CDR2 SYDVKM. The germline V and J ends were trimmed by 3 bases and 4 bases, with 10 bases remaining between them. The CDR3 has 15 amino acids. The CDR3 loop reads CASSLSVAGANVLTF. CDR3 DNA sequence: TGTGCCAGCAGTTTGAGTGTTGCAGGGGCCAACGTCCTGACTTTC.

This rearrangement joins TRBV12-3 or TRBV12-4 to TRBJ1-5; D not certain. Trimming took 8 bases from V and 5 from J, leaving 10 bases between them. The CDR3 is 12 residues long. As DNA, the CDR3 is TGTGCCAGCGGAAGTCCCGATCAGCCCCAGCATTTT. It translates to CASGSPDQPQHF.

This clonotype has a handful of counts. The rearrangement links TRBV25-1 to TRBJ2-5, with TRBD1 matching 12 bases. This CDR3 is 15 amino acids long. From germline, CDR1 is MGHDK and CDR2 SYGVNS. V gave up 6 bases and J gave up 4 bases; unmatched junction bases: 6. The CDR3 is CASSEGQGAGETQYF. The CDR3 coding sequence is TGTGCCAGCAGCGAGGGACAGGGGGCCGGAGAGACCCAGTACTTC.